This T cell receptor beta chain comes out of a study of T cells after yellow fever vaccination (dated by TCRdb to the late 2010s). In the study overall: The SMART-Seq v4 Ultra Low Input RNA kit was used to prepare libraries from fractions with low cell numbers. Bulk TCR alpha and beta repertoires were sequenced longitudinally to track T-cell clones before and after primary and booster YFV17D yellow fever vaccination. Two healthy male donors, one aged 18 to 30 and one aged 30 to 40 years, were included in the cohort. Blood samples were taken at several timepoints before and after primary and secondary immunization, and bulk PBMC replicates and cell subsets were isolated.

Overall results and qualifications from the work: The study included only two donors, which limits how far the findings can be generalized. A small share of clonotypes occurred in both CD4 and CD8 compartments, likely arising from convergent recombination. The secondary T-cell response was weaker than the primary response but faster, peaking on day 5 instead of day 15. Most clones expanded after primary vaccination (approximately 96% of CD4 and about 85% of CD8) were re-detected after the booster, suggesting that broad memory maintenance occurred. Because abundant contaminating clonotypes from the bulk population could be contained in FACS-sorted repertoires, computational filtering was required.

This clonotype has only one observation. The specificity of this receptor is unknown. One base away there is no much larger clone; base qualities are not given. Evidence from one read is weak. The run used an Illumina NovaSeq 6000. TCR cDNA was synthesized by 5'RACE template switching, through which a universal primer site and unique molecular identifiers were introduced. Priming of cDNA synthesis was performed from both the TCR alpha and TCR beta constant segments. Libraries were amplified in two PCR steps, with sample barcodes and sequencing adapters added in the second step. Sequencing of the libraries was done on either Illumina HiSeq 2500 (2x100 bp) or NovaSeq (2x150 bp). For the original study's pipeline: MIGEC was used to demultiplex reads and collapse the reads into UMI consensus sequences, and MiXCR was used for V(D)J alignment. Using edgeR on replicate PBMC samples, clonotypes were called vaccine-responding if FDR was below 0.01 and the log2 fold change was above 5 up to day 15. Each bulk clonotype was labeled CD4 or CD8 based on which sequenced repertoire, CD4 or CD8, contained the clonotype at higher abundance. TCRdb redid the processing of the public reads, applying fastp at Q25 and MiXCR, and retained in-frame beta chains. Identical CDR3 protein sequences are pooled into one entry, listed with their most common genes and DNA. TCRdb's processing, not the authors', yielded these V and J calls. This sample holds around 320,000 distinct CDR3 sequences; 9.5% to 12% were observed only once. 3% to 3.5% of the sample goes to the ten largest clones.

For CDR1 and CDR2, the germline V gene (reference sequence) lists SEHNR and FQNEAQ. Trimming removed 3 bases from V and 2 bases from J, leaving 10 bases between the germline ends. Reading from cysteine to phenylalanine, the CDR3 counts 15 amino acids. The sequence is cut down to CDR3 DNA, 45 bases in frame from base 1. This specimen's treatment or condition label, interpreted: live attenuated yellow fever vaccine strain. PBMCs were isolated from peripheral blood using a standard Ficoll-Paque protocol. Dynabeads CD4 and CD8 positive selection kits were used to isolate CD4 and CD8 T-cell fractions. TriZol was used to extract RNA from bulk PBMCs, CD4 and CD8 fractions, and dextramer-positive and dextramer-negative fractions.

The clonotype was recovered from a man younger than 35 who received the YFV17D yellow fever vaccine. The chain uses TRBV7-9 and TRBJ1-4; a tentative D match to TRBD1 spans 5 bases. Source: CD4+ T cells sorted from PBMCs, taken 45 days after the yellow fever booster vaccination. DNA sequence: TGTGCCAGCAGCTTCGTCAGGGACACTAATGAAAAACTGTTTTTT. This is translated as CASSFVRDTNEKLFF.